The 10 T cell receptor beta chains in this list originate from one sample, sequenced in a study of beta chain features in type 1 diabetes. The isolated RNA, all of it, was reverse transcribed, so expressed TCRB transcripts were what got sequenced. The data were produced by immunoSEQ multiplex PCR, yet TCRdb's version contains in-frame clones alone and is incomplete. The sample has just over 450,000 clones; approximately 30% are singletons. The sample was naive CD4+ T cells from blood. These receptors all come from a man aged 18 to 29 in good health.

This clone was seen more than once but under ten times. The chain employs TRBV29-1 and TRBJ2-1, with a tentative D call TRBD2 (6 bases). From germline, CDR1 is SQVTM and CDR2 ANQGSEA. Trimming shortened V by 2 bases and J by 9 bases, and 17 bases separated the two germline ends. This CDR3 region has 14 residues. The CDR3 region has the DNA TGCAGCGTTGAACGGGAATGGCGGGACGGTGAGCAGTTCTTC. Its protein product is CSVEREWRDGEQFF.

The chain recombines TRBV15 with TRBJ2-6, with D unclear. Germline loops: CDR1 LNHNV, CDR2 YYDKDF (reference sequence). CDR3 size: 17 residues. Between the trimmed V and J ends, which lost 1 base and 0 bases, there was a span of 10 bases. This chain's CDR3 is CATSRVPTSSGANVLTF. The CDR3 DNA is TGTGCCACCAGCAGAGTACCGACGAGCTCTGGGGCCAACGTCCTGACTTTC.

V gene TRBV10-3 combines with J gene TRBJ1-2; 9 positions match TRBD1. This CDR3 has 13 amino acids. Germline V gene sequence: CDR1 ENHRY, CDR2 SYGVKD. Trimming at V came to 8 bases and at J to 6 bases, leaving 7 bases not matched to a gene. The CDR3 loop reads CAIGDREPNGYTF. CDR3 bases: TGTGCCATCGGGGACAGGGAACCCAATGGCTACACCTTC.

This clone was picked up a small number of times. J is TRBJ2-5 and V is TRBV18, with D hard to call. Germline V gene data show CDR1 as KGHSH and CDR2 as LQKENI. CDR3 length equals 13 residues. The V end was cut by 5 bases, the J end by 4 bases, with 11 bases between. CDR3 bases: TGTGCCAGCTCAACGTTGGGATTAGAGACCCAGTACTTC. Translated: CASSTLGLETQYF.

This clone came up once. The CDR3 loop reads CASSPGGTDSYEQYF. CDR3 bases: TGTGCCAGCAGCCCAGGGGGTACGGACTCCTACGAGCAGTACTTC. The chain uses TRBV5-4 and TRBJ2-7; 7 bases map to TRBD1. This CDR3 comprises 15 residues. Germline CDR1 reads SGHNT; CDR2 reads YYREEE (reference sequence). The V gene end was trimmed by 4 bases and the J gene end by 0 bases; junction bases not matched to a gene: 7.

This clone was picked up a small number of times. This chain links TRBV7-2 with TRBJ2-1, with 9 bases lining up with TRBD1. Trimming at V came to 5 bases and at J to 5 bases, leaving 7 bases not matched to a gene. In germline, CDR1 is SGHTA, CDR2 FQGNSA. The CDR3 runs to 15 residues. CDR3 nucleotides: TGTGCCAGCAGCCGCGGGACAGGGTCTAACAATGAGCAGTTCTTC. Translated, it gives CASSRGTGSNNEQFF.

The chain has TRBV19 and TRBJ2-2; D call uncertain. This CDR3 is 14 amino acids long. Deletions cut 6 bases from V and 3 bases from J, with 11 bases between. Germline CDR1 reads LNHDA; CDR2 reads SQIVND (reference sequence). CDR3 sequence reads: CASRGSSDTGELFF. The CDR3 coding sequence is TGTGCCAGTAGGGGTAGTTCGGACACCGGGGAGCTGTTTTTT.

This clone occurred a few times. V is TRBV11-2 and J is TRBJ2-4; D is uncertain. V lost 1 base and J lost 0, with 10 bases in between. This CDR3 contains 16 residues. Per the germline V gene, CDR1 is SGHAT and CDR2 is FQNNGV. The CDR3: CASSLGRLLAKNIQYF. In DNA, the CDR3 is TGTGCCAGCAGCTTAGGCAGACTGTTAGCCAAAAACATTCAGTACTTC.

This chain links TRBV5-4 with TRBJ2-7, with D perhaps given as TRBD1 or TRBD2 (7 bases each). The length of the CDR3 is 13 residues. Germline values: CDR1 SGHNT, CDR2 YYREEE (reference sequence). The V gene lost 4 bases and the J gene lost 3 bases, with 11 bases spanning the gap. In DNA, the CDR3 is TGTGCCAGCAGCGGGAGGGACAGCTACGAGCAGTACTTC. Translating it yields CASSGRDSYEQYF.

The CDR3 loop reads CASSLDRSTDTQYF. The CDR3 DNA sequence: TGTGCCAGCAGCTTGGACAGAAGCACAGATACGCAGTATTTT. This chain connects TRBV7-3 to TRBJ2-3, with D possibly matching TRBD1 (6 bases). Germline-derived CDR1 and CDR2 are SGHTA and FQGTGA. This CDR3 is built from 14 residues. V lost 3 bases and J 0 bases, leaving 7 bases between the germline ends.